A single sample gave rise to the 21 T cell receptor beta chains below, sequenced in a study of cytomegalovirus exposure and HLA in healthy donors (dated 2017 in TCRdb). The method behind the library was the immunoSEQ multiplex PCR assay. The multiplex PCR relied on a mix of 60 forward primers for TCR Vbeta segments and 13 reverse primers for TCR Jbeta segments. TCRdb re-hosts the immuneACCESS table, in-frame sequences only. Its copies lack some clones; in the studies checked, an unresolved V gene accounts for under half of them, and the cause for the rest is not known. In all, the sample holds some 86,000 clones, and about 67% of those were seen once. The ten largest clones add up to around 2.3% of the sample. Input material: PBMCs. The receptors here all came from a man between 25 and 39 years old in good health and CMV-seronegative.

The CDR3 is CASSLGGYQPNEKLFF. The CDR3 nucleotides read TGTGCCAGCAGCTTAGGAGGGTACCAACCCAATGAAAAACTGTTTTTT. The rearrangement joins TRBV7-2 to TRBJ1-4; D call uncertain. The CDR3 contains 16 residues. CDR1 SGHTA and CDR2 FQGNSA come from the germline V gene. V lost 1 base and J lost 5, with 14 bases in between. Full variable domain (rest looked up from reference TRBV7-2 and TRBJ1-4): GAGVSQSPSNKVTEKGKDVELRCDPISGHTALYWYRQSLGQGLEFLIYFQGNSAPDKSGLPSDRFSAERTGGSVSTLTIQRTQQEDSAVYLCASSLGGYQPNEKLFFGSGTQLSVL.

The chain employs TRBV10-3 and TRBJ1-2; D remains ambiguous. Germline-derived CDR1 and CDR2 are ENHRY and SYGVKD. The CDR3 runs 13 residues. The germline V and J ends were trimmed by 3 bases and 2 bases, with 7 bases remaining between them. The CDR3 DNA follows: TGTGCCATCAGTGACCCCGGGAACTATGGCTACACCTTC. Its translation: CAISDPGNYGYTF.

V is TRBV11-2 and J is TRBJ2-1; 8 nucleotides align to TRBD2. Germline CDR1 is SGHAT and CDR2 is FQNNGV. The V gene end was trimmed by 5 bases and the J gene end by 8 bases; junction bases not matched to a gene: 11. The CDR3 extends over 15 amino acids. In nucleotides, the CDR3 is TGTGCCAGCAGCCCCCGGACTAGCAGGTCCGATGAGCAGTTCTTC. Protein sequence: CASSPRTSRSDEQFF.

This rearrangement joins TRBV6-1 to TRBJ1-2, with 9 bases matching TRBD1. Per germline, CDR1 MNHNS and CDR2 SASEGT. Trimming took 3 bases from V and 4 from J; bases not matched to a gene: 9. The CDR3 is made up of 16 amino acids. In nucleotides, the CDR3 is TGTGCCAGCAGTGATTTTAATCCGGGACAGGGCTATGGCTACACCTTC. Translating gives CASSDFNPGQGYGYTF.

V is TRBV5-1 and J is TRBJ2-7, with D tentatively TRBD1 (6 bases). The V gene's germline CDR1 is SGHRS and CDR2 YFSETQ. Between the trimmed V and J ends, which lost 5 bases and 7 bases, there was a span of 16 bases. This CDR3 spans 13 amino acids. The DNA of the CDR3 is TGCGCCAGCAGTCCTATTCCAGGGGATGAGCAGTACTTC. Protein product: CASSPIPGDEQYF.

V is TRBV6-5 and J is TRBJ2-1; 8 nucleotides match TRBD2. V was pared by 2 bases and J by 8 bases, with 11 bases of the junction left unmatched. In germline, CDR1 is MNHEY, CDR2 SVGAGI. This CDR3 spans 16 amino acids. In nucleotides, the CDR3 is TGTGCCAGCAGTTACCGGGTCGGGACTAGAGCCGATGAGCAGTTCTTC. Translating it yields CASSYRVGTRADEQFF.

This clone has only one observation. The chain joins TRBV2 to TRBJ2-7; 7 bases match TRBD1. J lost 0 bases, V lost 2 bases, and 7 bases had no gene match. Germline V CDR1 and CDR2: SNHLY, FYNNEI. The CDR3 covers 16 residues. CDR3 sequence: CASSEQGTVPSYEQYF. The CDR3 DNA follows: TGTGCCAGCAGTGAACAAGGGACAGTCCCCTCCTACGAGCAGTACTTC.

J is TRBJ1-4 and V is TRBV2; maybe TRBD1 (6 bases). Deletions cut 11 bases from V and 4 bases from J, with 14 bases between. The germline CDR1 and CDR2 sequences are SNHLY and FYNNEI. This CDR3 has 13 amino acids. CDR3 loop: CAVSGTSNEKLFF. The CDR3, as DNA: TGTGCCGTCTCCGGGACAAGTAATGAAAAACTGTTTTTT.

The genes are TRBV7-6 and TRBJ1-3, with 8 positions matching TRBD1. Germline lookup yields CDR1 SGHVS and CDR2 FNYEAQ. The ends lost 5 bases at V and 6 bases at J; junction bases unmatched: 12. CDR3 length equals 16 residues. The CDR3 protein is CASSHGPGQDVNTIYF. The CDR3 DNA reads as TGTGCCAGCAGCCACGGCCCGGGACAGGACGTAAACACCATATATTTT. Full variable domain (outside the CDR3, taken from reference TRBV7-6 and TRBJ1-3): GAGVSQSPRYKVTKRGQDVALRCDPISGHVSLYWYRQALGQGPEFLTYFNYEAQQDKSGLPNDRFSAERPEGSISTLTIQRTEQRDSAMYRCASSHGPGQDVNTIYFGEGSWLTVV.

The CDR3 is CASSEVVSFF. CDR3 in DNA: TGTGCCAGCAGTGAAGTAGTGAGTTTCTTT. The chain has TRBV6-1 and TRBJ1-1; unclear D gene. Germline V gene data show CDR1 as MNHNS and CDR2 as SASEGT. There are 10 residues in the CDR3. Trimming took 1 base from V and 13 from J, leaving 7 bases between them.

This chain connects TRBV6-5 to TRBJ1-1; D perhaps matches TRBD1 (6 bases). CDR3 length: 15 residues. Trimming cost V 0 bases and J 2 bases, with 10 bases left between them. Germline CDR1 MNHEY, CDR2 SVGAGI. The CDR3 here is CASSYSVGANTEAFF. The CDR3 region has the DNA TGTGCCAGCAGTTACTCTGTGGGGGCTAACACTGAAGCTTTCTTT.

This rearrangement joins TRBV10-3 to TRBJ1-5, with 8 nucleotides matching TRBD1. With 4 bases clipped from V and 8 bases from J, the junction kept 7 bases outside the gene matches. In germline, CDR1 is ENHRY, CDR2 SYGVKD. This CDR3 has 14 amino acids. CDR3 sequence: CAISVQGAREPQHF. CDR3 in DNA: TGTGCCATCAGTGTTCAGGGGGCGCGGGAGCCCCAGCATTTT.

This chain connects TRBV19 to TRBJ1-4; D gene ambiguous. The CDR3 is 13 residues long. Germline V CDR1 and CDR2: LNHDA, SQIVND (reference sequence). V gave up 3 bases and J gave up 8 bases, with 10 bases separating them. In DNA form, the CDR3 reads TGTGCCAGTAGTATGGGCCCGTTGGAAAAACTGTTTTTT. Translation: CASSMGPLEKLFF.

The chain is built from TRBV7-3 and TRBJ2-5; 12 bases align to TRBD2. CDR1 is SGHTA and CDR2 is FQGTGA in the germline V gene. With V trimmed by 5 bases and J by 5 bases, 6 bases remained unmatched. There are 15 residues in the CDR3. The CDR3 DNA sequence: TGTGCCAGCAGCAAACTAGCGGGGGGCCAGGAGACCCAGTACTTC. It yields the protein CASSKLAGGQETQYF.

The chain's CDR3 is CSSGGNIQYF. CDR3 coding DNA: TGCAGCTCTGGAGGGAACATTCAGTACTTC. The chain recombines TRBV20-1 with TRBJ2-4; TRBD2 is a possible D gene (6 bases). Germline V CDR1 and CDR2: DFQATT, SNEGSKA (reference sequence). The CDR3 sequence is 10 residues long.

This clone was seen once. The V call is TRBV7-8, the J call TRBJ2-4, with unresolved D. This CDR3 comprises 18 residues. Trimming pared 5 bases from V and 0 bases from J, leaving 20 bases between. The germline V gene encodes CDR1 SGHVS and CDR2 FQNEAQ. CDR3 sequence (DNA): TGTGCCAGCAGCCTGAGTCTCGTATCTGGTCTAGCCAAAAACATTCAGTACTTC. This gives the protein CASSLSLVSGLAKNIQYF. Together with reference TRBV7-8 and TRBJ2-4, the CDR3 gives the full variable domain: GAGVSQSPRYKVAKRGQDVALRCDPISGHVSLFWYQQALGQGPEFLTYFQNEAQLDKSGLPSDRFFAERPEGSVSTLKIQRTQQEDSAVYLCASSLSLVSGLAKNIQYFGAGTRLSVL.

This chain joins TRBV25-1 and TRBJ2-5, with D tentatively TRBD2 (7 bases). Germline-derived CDR1 and CDR2 are MGHDK and SYGVNS. The CDR3 sequence is 17 residues long. Trimming left V 2 bases short and J 3 bases short, with 19 bases between. Written as DNA, the CDR3 is TGTGCCAGCAGTGAACTAGCGGAAGGGGGGGCTAAAGAGACCCAGTACTTC. Translated, it gives CASSELAEGGAKETQYF.

This sequence joins TRBV5-4 and TRBJ2-7; 8 nucleotides align to TRBD1. CDR3 length: 14 residues. With 4 bases clipped from V and 2 bases from J, the junction kept 5 bases outside the gene matches. The germline gives CDR1 SGHNT, CDR2 YYREEE (reference sequence). The CDR3 spells CASSRQQGAYEQYF. The CDR3 coding sequence is TGTGCCAGCAGCCGCCAACAGGGGGCCTACGAGCAGTACTTC.

This chain uses TRBV7-3 with TRBJ2-2, with D perhaps matching TRBD1 (5 bases). This CDR3 spans 16 amino acids. Germline assignment: CDR1 SGHTA and CDR2 FQGTGA. V dropped 4 bases and J dropped 0 bases, with 12 bases sitting between them. The CDR3 reads CASSYGWTSNTGELFF. CDR3 DNA: TGTGCCAGCAGCTACGGGTGGACATCGAACACCGGGGAGCTGTTTTTT.

The V gene is TRBV18, the J gene TRBJ1-5; no firm D call. The CDR3 has 15 amino acids. Between the trimmed V and J ends, which lost 0 bases and 4 bases, there was a span of 10 bases. CDR1 is KGHSH and CDR2 is LQKENI in the germline V gene. CDR3 nucleotides: TGTGCCAGCTCACCACCCCAGGAATCAAATCAGCCCCAGCATTTT. Translating gives CASSPPQESNQPQHF.

This CDR3 reads CASSSYDGSSGNTIYF. DNA for the CDR3: TGTGCCAGCAGCTCCTATGACGGGAGCTCTGGAAACACCATATATTTT. The gene calls are TRBV7-8 and TRBJ1-3; no firm D call. Germline CDR1 SGHVS, CDR2 FQNEAQ. The CDR3 spans 16 residues. The V and J ends lost 4 bases and 0 bases respectively, with 13 bases between them.